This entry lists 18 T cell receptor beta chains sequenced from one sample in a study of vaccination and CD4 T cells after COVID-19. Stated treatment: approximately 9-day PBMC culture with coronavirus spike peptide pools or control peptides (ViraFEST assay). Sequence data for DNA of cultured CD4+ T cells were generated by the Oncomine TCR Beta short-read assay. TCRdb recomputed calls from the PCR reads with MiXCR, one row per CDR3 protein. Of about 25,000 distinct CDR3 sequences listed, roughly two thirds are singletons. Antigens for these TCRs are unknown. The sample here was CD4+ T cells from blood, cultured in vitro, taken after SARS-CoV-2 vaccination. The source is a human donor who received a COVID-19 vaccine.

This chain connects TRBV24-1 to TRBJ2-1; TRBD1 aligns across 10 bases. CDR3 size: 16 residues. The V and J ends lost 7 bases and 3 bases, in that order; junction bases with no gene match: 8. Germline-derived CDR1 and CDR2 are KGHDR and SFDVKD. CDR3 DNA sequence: TGTGCCACCAGCGGGACAGGGGAAAACTACTACAATGAGCAGTTCTTC. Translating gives CATSGTGENYYNEQFF.

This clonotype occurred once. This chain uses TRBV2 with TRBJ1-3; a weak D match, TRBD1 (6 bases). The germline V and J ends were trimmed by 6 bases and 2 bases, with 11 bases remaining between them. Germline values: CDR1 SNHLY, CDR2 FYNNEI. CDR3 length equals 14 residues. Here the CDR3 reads CASSPQGTGNTIYF. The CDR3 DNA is TGTGCCAGCAGCCCACAGGGAACTGGAAACACCATATATTTT.

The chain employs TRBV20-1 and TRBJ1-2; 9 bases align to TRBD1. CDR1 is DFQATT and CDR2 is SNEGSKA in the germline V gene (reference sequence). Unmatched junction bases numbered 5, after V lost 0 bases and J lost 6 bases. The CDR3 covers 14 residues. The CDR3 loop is CSARDTRTGDGYTF. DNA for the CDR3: TGCAGTGCTAGAGATACAAGGACAGGGGATGGCTACACCTTC.

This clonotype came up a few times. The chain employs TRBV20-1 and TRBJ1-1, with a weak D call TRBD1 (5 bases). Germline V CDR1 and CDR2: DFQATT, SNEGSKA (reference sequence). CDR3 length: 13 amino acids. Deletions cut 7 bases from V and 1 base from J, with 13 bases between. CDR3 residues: CSGIRGANTEAFF. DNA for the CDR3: TGCAGTGGTATAAGGGGCGCGAACACTGAAGCTTTCTTT.

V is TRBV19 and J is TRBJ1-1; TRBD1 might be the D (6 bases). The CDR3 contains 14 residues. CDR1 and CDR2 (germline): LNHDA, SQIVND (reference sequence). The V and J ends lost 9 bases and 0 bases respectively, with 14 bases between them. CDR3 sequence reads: CASIDRNLNTEAFF. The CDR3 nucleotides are TGTGCCAGCATAGACAGGAACCTGAACACTGAAGCTTTCTTT.

The DNA of the CDR3 is TGCGCCAGCAGCCAATGGACCACGGGGGAAGAGCAGTACTTC. Its protein is CASSQWTTGEEQYF. The rearrangement links TRBV4-1 to TRBJ2-7, with D possibly being TRBD2 (6 bases). V was trimmed by 2 bases and J by 7 bases, leaving 15 bases between them. CDR1 MGHRA and CDR2 YSYEKL come from the germline V gene. CDR3 length: 14 amino acids.

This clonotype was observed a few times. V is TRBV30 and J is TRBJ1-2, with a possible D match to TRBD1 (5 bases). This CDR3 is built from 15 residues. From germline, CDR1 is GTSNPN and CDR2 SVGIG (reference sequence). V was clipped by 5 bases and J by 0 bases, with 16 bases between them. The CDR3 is CAWFYRQTANYGYTF. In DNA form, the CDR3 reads TGTGCCTGGTTCTACAGGCAGACCGCTAACTATGGCTACACCTTC.

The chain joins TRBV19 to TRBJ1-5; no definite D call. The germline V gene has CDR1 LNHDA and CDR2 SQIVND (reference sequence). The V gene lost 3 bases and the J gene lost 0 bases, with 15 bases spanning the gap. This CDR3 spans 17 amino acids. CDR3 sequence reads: CASSIRADDFSNQPQHF. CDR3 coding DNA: TGTGCCAGTAGTATTAGGGCAGACGATTTTAGCAATCAGCCCCAGCATTTT. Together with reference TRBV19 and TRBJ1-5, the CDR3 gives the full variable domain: DGGITQSPKYLFRKEGQNVTLSCEQNLNHDAMYWYRQDPGQGLRLIYYSQIVNDFQKGDIAEGYSVSREKKESFPLTVTSAQKNPTAFYLCASSIRADDFSNQPQHFGDGTRLSIL.

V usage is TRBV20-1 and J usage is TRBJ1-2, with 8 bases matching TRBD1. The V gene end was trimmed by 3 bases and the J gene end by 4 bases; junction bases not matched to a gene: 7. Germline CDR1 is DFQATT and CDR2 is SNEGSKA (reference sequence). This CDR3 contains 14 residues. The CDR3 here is CSASLDRVGYGYTF. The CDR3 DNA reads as TGCAGTGCTAGTTTGGACAGGGTGGGCTATGGCTACACCTTC.

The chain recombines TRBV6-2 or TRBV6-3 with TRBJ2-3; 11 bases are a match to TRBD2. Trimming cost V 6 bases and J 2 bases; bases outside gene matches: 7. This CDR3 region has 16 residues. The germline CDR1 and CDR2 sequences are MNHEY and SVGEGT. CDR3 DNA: TGTGCCAGCAGCTCGACACTAGCGGGGGCCACAGATACGCAGTATTTT. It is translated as CASSSTLAGATDTQYF.

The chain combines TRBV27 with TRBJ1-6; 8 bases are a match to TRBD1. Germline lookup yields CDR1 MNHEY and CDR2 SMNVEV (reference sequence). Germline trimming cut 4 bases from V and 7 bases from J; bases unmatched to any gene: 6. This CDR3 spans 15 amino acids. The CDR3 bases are TGTGCCAGCAGTTCGCCCAGGGGGCGAAATTCACCCCTCCACTTT. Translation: CASSSPRGRNSPLHF.

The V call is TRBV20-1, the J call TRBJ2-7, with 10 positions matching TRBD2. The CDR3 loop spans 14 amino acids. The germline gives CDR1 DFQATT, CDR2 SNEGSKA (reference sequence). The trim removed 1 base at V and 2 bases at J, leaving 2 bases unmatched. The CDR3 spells CSARGGLAPYEQYF. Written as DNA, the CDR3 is TGCAGTGCTAGAGGGGGACTAGCGCCCTACGAGCAGTACTTC.

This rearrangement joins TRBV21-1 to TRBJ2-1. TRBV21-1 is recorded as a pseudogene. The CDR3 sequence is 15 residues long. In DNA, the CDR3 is TGTGCCAGCAGCAAACGGAGTGCTTCCTACAATGAGCAGTTCTTC. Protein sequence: CASSKRSASYNEQFF.

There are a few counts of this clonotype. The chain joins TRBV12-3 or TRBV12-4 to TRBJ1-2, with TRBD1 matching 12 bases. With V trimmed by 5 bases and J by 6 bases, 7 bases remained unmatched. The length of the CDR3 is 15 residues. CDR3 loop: CASSPGQGAEDGYTF. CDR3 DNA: TGTGCCAGCAGTCCGGGACAGGGGGCCGAAGATGGCTACACCTTC.

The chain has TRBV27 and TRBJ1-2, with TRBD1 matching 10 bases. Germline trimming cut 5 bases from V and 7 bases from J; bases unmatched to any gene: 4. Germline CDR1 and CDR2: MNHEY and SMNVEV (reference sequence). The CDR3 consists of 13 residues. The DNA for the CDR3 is TGTGCCAGCAGTGGCGGGACAGGGGTTGGCTACACCTTC. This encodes CASSGGTGVGYTF.

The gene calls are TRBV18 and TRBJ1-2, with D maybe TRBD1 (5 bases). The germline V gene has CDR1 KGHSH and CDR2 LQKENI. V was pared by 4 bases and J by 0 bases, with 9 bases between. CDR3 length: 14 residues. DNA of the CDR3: TGTGCCAGCTCACTGGACACTACTAACTATGGCTACACCTTC. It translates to CASSLDTTNYGYTF.

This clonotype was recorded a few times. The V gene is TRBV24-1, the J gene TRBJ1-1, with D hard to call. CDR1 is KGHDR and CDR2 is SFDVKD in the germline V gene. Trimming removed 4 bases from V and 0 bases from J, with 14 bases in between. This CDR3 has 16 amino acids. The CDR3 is CATSEPETYVNTEAFF. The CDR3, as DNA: TGTGCCACCAGTGAACCCGAGACGTACGTGAACACTGAAGCTTTCTTT.

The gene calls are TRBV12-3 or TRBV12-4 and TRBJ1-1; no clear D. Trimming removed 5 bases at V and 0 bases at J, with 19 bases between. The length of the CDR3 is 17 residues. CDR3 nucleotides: TGTGCCAGCAGTCCCGAGGACTACCAACTTGTGAACACTGAAGCTTTCTTT. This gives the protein CASSPEDYQLVNTEAFF.